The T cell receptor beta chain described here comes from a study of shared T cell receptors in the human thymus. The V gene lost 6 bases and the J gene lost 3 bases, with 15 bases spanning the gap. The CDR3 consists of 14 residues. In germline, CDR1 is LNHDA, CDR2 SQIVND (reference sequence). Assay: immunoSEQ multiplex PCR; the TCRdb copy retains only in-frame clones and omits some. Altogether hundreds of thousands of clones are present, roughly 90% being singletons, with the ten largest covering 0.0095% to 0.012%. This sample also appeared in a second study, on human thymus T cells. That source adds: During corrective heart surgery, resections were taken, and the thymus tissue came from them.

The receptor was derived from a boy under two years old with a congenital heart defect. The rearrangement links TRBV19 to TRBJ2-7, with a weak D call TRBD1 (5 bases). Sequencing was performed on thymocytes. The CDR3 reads CASSRASRIYEQYF. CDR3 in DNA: TGTGCCAGTAGCAGGGCCAGCCGAATCTACGAGCAGTACTTC.